This T cell receptor beta chain was captured by sequencing in a study of T cells after yellow fever vaccination. Germline CDR1 SEHNR, CDR2 FQNEAQ (reference sequence). V was pared by 2 bases and J by 8 bases, with 7 bases between. The CDR3 has 12 residues. TCRdb independently ran MiXCR on the 5' RACE reads; one entry per CDR3 protein. The top ten hold 15% to 20% of the sample, which has 300,000 to 350,000 distinct CDR3 sequences, roughly 4.3% seen once. This clonotype was seen ten or more times. Sequenced material: PBMCs, taken 15 days after the yellow fever booster vaccination. This receptor was taken from a man between 18 and 29 years old who received the YFV17D yellow fever vaccine. V is TRBV7-9 and J is TRBJ2-1; no reliable D call. CDR3 sequence reads: CASSLNTDEQFF. CDR3 in DNA: TGTGCCAGCAGCTTAAACACCGATGAGCAGTTCTTC.